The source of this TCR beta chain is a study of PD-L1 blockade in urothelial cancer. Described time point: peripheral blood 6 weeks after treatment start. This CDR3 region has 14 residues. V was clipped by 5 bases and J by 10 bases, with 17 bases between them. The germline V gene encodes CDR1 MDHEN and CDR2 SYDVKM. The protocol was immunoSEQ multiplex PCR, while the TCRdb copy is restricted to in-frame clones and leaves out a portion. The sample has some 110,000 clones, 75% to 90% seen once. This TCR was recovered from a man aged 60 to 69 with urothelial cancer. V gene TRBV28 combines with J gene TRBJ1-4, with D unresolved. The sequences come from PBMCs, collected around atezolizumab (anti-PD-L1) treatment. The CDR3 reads CASSPREGRGKLFF. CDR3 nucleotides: TGTGCCAGCAGTCCCCGCGAGGGTCGCGGAAAACTGTTTTTT.